The clone carrying this T cell receptor beta chain was recorded at least ten times. Its cognate antigen is unknown. The sample belongs to a study of early T cells in non-severe SARS-CoV-2 infection. For the study at large: The authors sequenced bulk RNA from unsorted whole blood, leaving chains unpaired. Study outcomes and limitations: Sequences matched to VDJdb favored anti-spike CD8 responses, while private and CD4 specificities were missed.

Molecules of cDNA were individually given unique molecular identifiers that were attached to them. One entry per CDR3 protein, called by TCRdb with MiXCR from the 5' RACE reads. The table shows tens of thousands of distinct CDR3 sequences, with approximately 6.2% occurring only once. The CDR3 is 14 residues long. In germline, CDR1 is DFQATT, CDR2 SNEGSKA (reference sequence). V lost 6 bases and J lost 7; bases outside the gene matches: 11. This sequence joins TRBV20-1 and TRBJ1-2, with 10 nucleotides matching TRBD1. The TCR sequence derives from an adult who was a healthcare worker with PCR-confirmed SARS-CoV-2 infection or an uninfected control (not recorded which). Sequencing used whole blood. This chain's CDR3 is CSARPGTGVGGYTF. In DNA, the CDR3 is TGCAGTGCGAGGCCCGGGACAGGGGTTGGTGGCTACACCTTC.